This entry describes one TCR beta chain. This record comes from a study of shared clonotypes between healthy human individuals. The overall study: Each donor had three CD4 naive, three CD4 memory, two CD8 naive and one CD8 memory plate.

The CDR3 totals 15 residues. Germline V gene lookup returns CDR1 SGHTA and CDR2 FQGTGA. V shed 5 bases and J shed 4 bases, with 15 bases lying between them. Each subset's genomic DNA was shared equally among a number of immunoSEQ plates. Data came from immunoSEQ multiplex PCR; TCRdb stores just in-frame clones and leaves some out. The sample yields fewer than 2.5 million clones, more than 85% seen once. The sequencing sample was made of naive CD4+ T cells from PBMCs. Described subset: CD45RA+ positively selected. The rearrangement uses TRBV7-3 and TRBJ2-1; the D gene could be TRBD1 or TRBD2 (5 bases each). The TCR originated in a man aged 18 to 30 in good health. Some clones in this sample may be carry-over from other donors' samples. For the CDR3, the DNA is TGTGCCAGCAGCGCAGCCGGGACGCAGTACAATGAGCAGTTCTTC. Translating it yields CASSAAGTQYNEQFF.